This TCR beta chain was identified in a study of a mutant IDH1 vaccine in newly diagnosed glioma. Sequenced by immunoSEQ multiplex PCR; TCRdb stores in-frame clones only, minus some. The data show about 38,000 clones, 80% to 90% seen once. Turning to this clone: What it binds is not known.

Time point specified: week 23, last vaccination. Each vaccine dose was 300 ug of mutant IDH1 20-mer peptide, with topical imiquimod. The clonotype originates from a man aged 35-49 years with glioma. This specimen was PBMCs, taken from a glioma patient whose treatment included an IDH1 peptide vaccine.

The CDR3 spells CASSWTTSGGYTF. Written as DNA, the CDR3 is TGTGCCAGCAGTTGGACAACCTCAGGGGGCTACACCTTC. This chain uses TRBV28 with TRBJ1-2; TRBD1 might be the D (5 bases). The ends were cut back, 4 bases at V and 8 bases at J, with 14 bases in the middle. Germline V lookup: CDR1 MDHEN, CDR2 SYDVKM. This CDR3 has 13 amino acids.